This T cell receptor beta chain was observed in a study of shared clonotypes between healthy human individuals. The assay was immunoSEQ multiplex PCR, and TCRdb's table has in-frame clones only and misses some. The sample includes some 530,000 clones, 81% of them seen just once. Germline trimming cut 5 bases from V and 10 bases from J; bases unmatched to any gene: 11. The CDR3 contains 15 residues. CDR1 is KGHSH and CDR2 is LQKENI in the germline V gene. Sequenced sample: PBMCs. This clonotype originated in a woman aged 40 to 49 in good health. Some clones in this sample may be carry-over from other donors' samples. This chain connects TRBV18 to TRBJ1-1, with 12 bases matching TRBD1. In nucleotides, the CDR3 is TGTGCCAGCTCAACAACACCGGGACAGGGGGCTTTAGCTTTCTTT. Amino acid sequence: CASSTTPGQGALAFF.